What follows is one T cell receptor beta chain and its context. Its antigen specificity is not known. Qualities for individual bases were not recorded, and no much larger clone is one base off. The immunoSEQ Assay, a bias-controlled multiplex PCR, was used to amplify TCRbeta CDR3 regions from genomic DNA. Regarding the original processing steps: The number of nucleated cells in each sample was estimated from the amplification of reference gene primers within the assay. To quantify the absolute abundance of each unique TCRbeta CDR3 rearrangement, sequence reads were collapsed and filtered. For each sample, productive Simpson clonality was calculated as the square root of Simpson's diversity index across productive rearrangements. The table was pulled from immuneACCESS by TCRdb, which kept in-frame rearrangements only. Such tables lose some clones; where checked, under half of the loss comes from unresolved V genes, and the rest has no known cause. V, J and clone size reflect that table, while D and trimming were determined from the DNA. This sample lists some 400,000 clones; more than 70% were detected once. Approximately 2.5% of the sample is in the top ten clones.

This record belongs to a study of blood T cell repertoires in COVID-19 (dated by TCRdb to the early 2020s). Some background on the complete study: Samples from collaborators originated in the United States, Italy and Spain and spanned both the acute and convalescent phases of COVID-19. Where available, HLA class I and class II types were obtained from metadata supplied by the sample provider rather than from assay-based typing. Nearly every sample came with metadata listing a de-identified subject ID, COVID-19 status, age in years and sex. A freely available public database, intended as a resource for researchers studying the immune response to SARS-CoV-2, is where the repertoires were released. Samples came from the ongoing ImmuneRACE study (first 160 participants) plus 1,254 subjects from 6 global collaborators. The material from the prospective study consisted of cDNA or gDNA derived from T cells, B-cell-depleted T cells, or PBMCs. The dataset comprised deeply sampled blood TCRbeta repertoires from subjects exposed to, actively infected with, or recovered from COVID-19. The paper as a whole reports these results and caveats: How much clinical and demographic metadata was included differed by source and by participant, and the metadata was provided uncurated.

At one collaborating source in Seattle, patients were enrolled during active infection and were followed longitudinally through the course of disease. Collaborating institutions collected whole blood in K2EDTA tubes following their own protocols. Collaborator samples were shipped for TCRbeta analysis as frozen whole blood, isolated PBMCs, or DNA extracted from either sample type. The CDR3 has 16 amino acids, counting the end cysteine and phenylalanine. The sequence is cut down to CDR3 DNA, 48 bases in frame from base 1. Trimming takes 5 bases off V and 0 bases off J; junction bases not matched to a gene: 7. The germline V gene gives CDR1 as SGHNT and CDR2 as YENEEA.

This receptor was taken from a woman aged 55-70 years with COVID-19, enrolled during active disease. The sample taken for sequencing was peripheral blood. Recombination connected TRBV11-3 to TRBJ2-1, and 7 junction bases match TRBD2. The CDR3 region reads CASSGRRGSSYNEQFF. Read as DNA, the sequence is TGTGCCAGCAGCGGACGGCGGGGGAGCTCCTACAATGAGCAGTTCTTC.